This TCR beta chain was recovered during a study of siplizumab effects on memory and regulatory T cells. TCRdb keeps only in-frame clones here, not all; method: immunoSEQ multiplex PCR. The table includes tens of thousands of clones, 93% detected once. This CDR3 region has 15 residues. Germline CDR1 and CDR2: SGHNT and YYREEE (reference sequence). The V end lost 3 bases, the J end lost 2 bases, and 13 bases lay between the germline ends. This TCR came from a human donor in good health. The chain carries TRBV5-4 and TRBJ2-3; perhaps D is TRBD1 or TRBD2 (5 bases each). The sample taken for sequencing was CD8+ T cells sorted from blood. The CDR3 sequence is CASSSSRGHTDTQYF. The DNA for the CDR3 is TGTGCCAGCAGCTCTTCTCGGGGCCACACAGATACGCAGTATTTT.